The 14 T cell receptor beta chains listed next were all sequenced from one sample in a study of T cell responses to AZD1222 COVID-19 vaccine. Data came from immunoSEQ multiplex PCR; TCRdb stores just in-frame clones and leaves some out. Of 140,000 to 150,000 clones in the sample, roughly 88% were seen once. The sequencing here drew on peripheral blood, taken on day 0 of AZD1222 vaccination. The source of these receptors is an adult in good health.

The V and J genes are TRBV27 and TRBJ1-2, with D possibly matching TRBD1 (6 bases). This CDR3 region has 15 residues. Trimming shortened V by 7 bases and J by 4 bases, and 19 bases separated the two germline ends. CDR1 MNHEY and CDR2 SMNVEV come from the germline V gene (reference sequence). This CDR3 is CASKSPETGLYGYTF. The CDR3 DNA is TGTGCCAGCAAATCCCCTGAGACAGGCCTCTATGGCTACACCTTC.

The DNA of the CDR3 is TGTGCCAGCAGCACCGCAGGGGCAACCCATAATTCACCCCTCCACTTT. Protein product: CASSTAGATHNSPLHF. The genes are TRBV5-5 and TRBJ1-6; a weak D match, TRBD1 (6 bases). The germline V gene encodes CDR1 SGHKS and CDR2 YYEKEE (reference sequence). V was shortened by 4 bases and J by 5 bases, with 16 bases between the two germline ends. The CDR3 has 16 residues.

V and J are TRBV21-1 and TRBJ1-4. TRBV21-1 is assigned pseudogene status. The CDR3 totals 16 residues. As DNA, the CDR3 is TGTGCCAGCAGCAAAACTAGGTTCATCTGGAATGAAAAACTGTTTTTT. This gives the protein CASSKTRFIWNEKLFF.

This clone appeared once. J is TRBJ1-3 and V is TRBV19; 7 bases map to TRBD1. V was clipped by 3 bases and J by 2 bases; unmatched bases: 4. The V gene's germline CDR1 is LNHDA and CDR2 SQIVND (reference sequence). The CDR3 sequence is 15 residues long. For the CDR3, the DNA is TGTGCCAGTAGTATCCCCGGGACAGCTGGAAACACCATATATTTT. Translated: CASSIPGTAGNTIYF.

CDR3 protein: CATSRALSGGAEAFF. CDR3 DNA: TGTGCCACCAGCAGAGCGTTGAGTGGGGGTGCTGAAGCTTTCTTT. The chain couples TRBV15 to TRBJ1-1; maybe TRBD1 (5 bases). CDR1 and CDR2 (germline): LNHNV, YYDKDF (reference sequence). The CDR3 covers 15 residues. Between the trimmed V and J ends, which lost 1 base and 6 bases, there was a span of 15 bases.

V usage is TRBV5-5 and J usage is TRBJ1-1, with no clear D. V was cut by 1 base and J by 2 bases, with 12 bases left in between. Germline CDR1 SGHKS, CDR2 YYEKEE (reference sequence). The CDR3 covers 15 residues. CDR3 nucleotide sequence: TGTGCCAGCAGCTTGTATGACCGACCTAACACTGAAGCTTTCTTT. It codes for CASSLYDRPNTEAFF.

CDR3 coding DNA: TGTGCCAGCAGCTTAGATCGGTTCACCCAAGCTTTCTTT. It is translated as CASSLDRFTQAFF. The chain carries TRBV7-9 and TRBJ1-1, with D unresolved. CDR1 is SEHNR, CDR2 FQNEAQ, per germline (reference sequence). This CDR3 has 13 amino acids. Trimming took 1 base from V and 9 from J, leaving 12 bases between them.

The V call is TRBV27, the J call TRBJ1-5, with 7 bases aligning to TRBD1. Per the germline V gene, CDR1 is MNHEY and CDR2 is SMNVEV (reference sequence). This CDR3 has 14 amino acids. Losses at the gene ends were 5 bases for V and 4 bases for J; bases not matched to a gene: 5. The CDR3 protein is CASSLDRANQPQHF. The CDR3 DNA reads TGTGCCAGCAGTCTCGACAGGGCAAATCAGCCCCAGCATTTT.

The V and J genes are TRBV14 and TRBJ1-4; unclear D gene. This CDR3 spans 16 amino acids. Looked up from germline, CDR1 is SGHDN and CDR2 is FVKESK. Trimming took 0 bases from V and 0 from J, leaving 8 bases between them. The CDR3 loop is CASSQDRLATNEKLFF. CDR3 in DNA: TGTGCCAGCAGCCAAGACCGGCTGGCAACTAATGAAAAACTGTTTTTT.

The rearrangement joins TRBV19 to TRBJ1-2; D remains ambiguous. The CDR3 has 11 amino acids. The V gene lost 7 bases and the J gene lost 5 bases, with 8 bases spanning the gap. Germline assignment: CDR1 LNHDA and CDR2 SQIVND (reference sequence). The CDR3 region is CASTLGYGYTF. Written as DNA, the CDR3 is TGTGCCAGTACTTTGGGTTATGGCTACACCTTC.

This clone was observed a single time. In DNA form, the CDR3 reads TGTGCCAGCACCACGGACACGTACGAGCAGTACTTC. This encodes CASTTDTYEQYF. This chain uses TRBV2 with TRBJ2-7; D is perhaps TRBD1 (5 bases). In germline, CDR1 is SNHLY, CDR2 FYNNEI. This CDR3 spans 12 amino acids. V was clipped by 7 bases and J by 4 bases, with 11 bases between them.

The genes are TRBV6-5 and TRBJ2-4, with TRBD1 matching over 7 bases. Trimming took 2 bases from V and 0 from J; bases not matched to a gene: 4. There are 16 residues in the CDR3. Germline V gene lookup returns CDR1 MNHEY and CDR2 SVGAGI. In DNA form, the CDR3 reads TGTGCCAGCAGTTACACGGGACAGCGAGCCAAAAACATTCAGTACTTC. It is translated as CASSYTGQRAKNIQYF.

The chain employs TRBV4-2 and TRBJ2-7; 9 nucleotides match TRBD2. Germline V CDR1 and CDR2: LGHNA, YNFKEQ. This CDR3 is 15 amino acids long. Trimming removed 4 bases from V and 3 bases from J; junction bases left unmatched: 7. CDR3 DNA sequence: TGTGCCAGCAGCCGAGGCGGGGGGGAATTCTACGAGCAGTACTTC. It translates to CASSRGGGEFYEQYF.

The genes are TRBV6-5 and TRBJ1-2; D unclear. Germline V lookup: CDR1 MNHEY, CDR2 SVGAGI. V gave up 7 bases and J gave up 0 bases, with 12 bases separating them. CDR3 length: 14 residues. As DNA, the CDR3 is TGTGCCAGCAAGCGACCCAGTTCTAACTATGGCTACACCTTC. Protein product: CASKRPSSNYGYTF.